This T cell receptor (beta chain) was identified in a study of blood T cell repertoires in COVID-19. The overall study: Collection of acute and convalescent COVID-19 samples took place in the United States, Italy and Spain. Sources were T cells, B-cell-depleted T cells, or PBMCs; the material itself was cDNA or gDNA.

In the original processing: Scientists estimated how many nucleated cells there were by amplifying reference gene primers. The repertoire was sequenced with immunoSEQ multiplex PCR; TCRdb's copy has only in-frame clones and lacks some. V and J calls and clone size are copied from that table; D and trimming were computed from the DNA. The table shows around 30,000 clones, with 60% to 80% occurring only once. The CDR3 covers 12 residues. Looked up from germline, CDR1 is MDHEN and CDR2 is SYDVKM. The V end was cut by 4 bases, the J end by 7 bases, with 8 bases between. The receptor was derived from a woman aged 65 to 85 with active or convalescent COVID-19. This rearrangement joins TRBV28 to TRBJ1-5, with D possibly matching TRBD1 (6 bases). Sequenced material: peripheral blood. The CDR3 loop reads CASSWGRQPQHF. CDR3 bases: TGTGCCAGCAGTTGGGGGCGACAGCCCCAGCATTTT.